This section outlines one T cell receptor beta chain sequence together with its context. Per the study methods: Amplified reference gene primers provided the basis for estimating nucleated cell counts. TCRdb's copy holds only in-frame clones and misses some; the assay was immunoSEQ multiplex PCR. V, J and clone size derive from that table, while D and trimming were established from the DNA sequence. The sample lists some 70,000 clones, about nine tenths occurring once. Germline V gene data show CDR1 as ENHRY and CDR2 as SYGVKD. After removal of 10 bases from V and 6 bases from J, the junction contained 12 bases not matched to a gene. The CDR3 consists of 14 residues. The record originates from a study of blood T cell repertoires in COVID-19. Study-wide context: COVID-19 samples, acute and convalescent, were from the United States, Italy and Spain. T cells, B-cell-depleted T cells, or PBMCs provided the cDNA or gDNA that served as material.

The sample consisted of peripheral blood. The V gene is TRBV10-3, the J gene TRBJ2-7; 10 bases agree with TRBD1. This clonotype was obtained from a man aged 25 to 45 with acute or convalescent COVID-19. The CDR3 loop reads CATRGGQGSAEQYF. As DNA, the CDR3 is TGTGCCACACGGGGGGGACAGGGGTCAGCCGAGCAGTACTTC.